This paragraph covers one T cell receptor (beta chain) sequence. Its antigen is still unknown. At one end, the junction sequence differs from germline, possibly due to a read error. For repertoire sequencing, TCR beta CDR3 regions were amplified from RNA transcripts. A first-round RT-PCR used HTBI primers with the Qiagen OneStep RT-PCR kit, followed by a second-round multiplex PCR, size selection and purification. Libraries were sequenced paired-end with 100 bp reads on an Illumina HiSeq2000. In the paper's pipeline: SOAPnuke was used to process the reads, removing any read that contained adapters or uncalled bases, had a mean Phred below 15, or lacked an exact match to the constant primer or identifier. COPE v1.2.5 was used to merge high-quality paired reads. Each unique nucleotide sequence was treated as a clonotype, and MiTCR v1.1 was used to align the clonotypes to the IMGT TRB V, D and J references. Only V-J combinations with frequency above 0.0001 were analysed, covering about 99% of repertoires. For each V-J combination, a TCR clonal expansion and chaos score was defined as the ratio of F50 clonal expansion to chaos observed in the TCRdist matrix. Welch's t-statistics and random forest were used to reduce features to about 14 V-J combinations, which were fed into a naive Bayes classifier. The similarity between thyroid and blood repertoires was quantified using the Morisita-Horn index. TCRdb reprocessing: public reads trimmed at Q25 with fastp, clones called with MiXCR, in-frame beta chains kept. All rows with the same CDR3 protein become a single entry with the most common DNA and genes. The V and J calls here are based on TCRdb, not the publication. The sample table holds almost 750,000 distinct CDR3 sequences, of which roughly 40% were seen once. In total, the top ten clones hold approximately 43% of the sample.

The record originates from a study of Graves' ophthalmopathy and Graves' hyperthyroidism (dated by TCRdb to 2016 to 2018). For the study in its entirety: Peripheral blood samples were taken at the time of initial diagnosis, before any treatment was given. To tell Graves' ophthalmopathy apart from Graves' hyperthyroidism, and to predict which patients would progress to ophthalmopathy, the study relied on TCR beta repertoire signatures. In total, over 130 blood samples were TCR-sequenced: roughly 45 ophthalmopathy, approximately 80 hyperthyroidism and about 17 hyperthyroidism-to-ophthalmopathy patients. To explore V-J signatures that separate ophthalmopathy from hyperthyroidism, a discovery set of approximately 100 patients was enrolled, consisting of fewer than 45 with ophthalmopathy and 55 to 65 with stable hyperthyroidism. An independent validation cohort comprised fewer than 20 hyperthyroidism patients and some 16 patients who later progressed from hyperthyroidism to ophthalmopathy. In more than five hyperthyroidism patients, the T-cell repertoires found in thyroid tissue were compared with those found in blood. Following sampling, methimazole starting at 30 mg daily was administered to hyperthyroidism patients, and high-dose intravenous methylprednisolone was administered to ophthalmopathy patients. Study-level results and caveats: In validation, the model predicted ophthalmopathy progression with more than 55% sensitivity and 72.22% specificity; 12 predicted patients were CT-confirmed with GO in a median of approximately 6.5 months. Sample size was not predetermined statistically, and investigators were not blinded to group allocation. Among expanded thyroid clonotypes with frequency above 0.001, most also showed up in blood, which suggests that blood repertoires may reflect the thyroid immune response. In cross-validation, the 13-signature model distinguished ophthalmopathy from stable hyperthyroidism with about 89% sensitivity and 81% to 82% specificity, while in the test set the corresponding values were about 80% and 75%.

The CDR3 measures 11 amino acids from cysteine to phenylalanine. The DNA shown is the 33-base CDR3, in frame from base 1. CDR1 SQVTM and CDR2 ANQGSEA were looked up in the germline V gene. Ophthalmopathy patients were characterized by moderately to severely active disease, a Clinical Activity Score of at least 3, a NOSPECS grade of at least 4, and a disease duration under 3 months. Patients with other autoimmune diseases, uncontrolled infections, pregnancy or lactation were excluded. Diagnosis was based on clinical symptoms, serum thyroxine, TRAb, thyroid ultrasound and orbital computed tomography. PBMCs were isolated from around 10 ml of fresh peripheral blood by Ficoll-Paque density gradient centrifugation. Trizol reagent was used to extract the total RNA, and its quality was then checked on an Agilent 2100 Bioanalyzer.

The sample was peripheral blood. The chain joins TRBV29-1 to TRBJ1-1, with the D gene uncertain. The TCR originated in an adult man with Graves' ophthalmopathy. The CDR3 here reads CACGENTEAFF. Here is the DNA: TGTGCCTGCGGAGAGAACACTGAAGCTTTCTTT.